A selection of T cell receptor beta chains follows, all from one sample in a study of blood T cell repertoires in COVID-19. Clones were read by immunoSEQ multiplex PCR, and TCRdb kept only the in-frame ones, dropping some. Seen here are about 350,000 clones, more than 85% observed once, and the top ten hold 2.5% to 3%. Sequencing used PBMCs or T cells enriched from blood (not recorded which). These TCRs come from a woman aged 25 to 39 who had recovered from COVID-19. CDR3s include the opening cysteine and the closing phenylalanine or tryptophan. Each record gives: V gene, J gene, D gene, CDR3 DNA, CDR3 protein. D genes are given only for firm matches.

>TRBV5-4|TRBJ2-7|NA
TGTGCCAGCAGCCCGGCGGAGCGTGGGACATCTACAGGGCAGTACTTC
CASSPAERGTSTGQYF
>TRBV3-1/TRBV3-2|TRBJ1-6|TRBD1
TGTGCCAGCAGCCCGGGACAGTATAATTCACCCCTCCACTTT
CASSPGQYNSPLHF
>TRBV5-1|TRBJ2-7|NA
TGCGCCAGCAGCTTGGCAGGGGTGGGTAGCTACGAGCAGTACTTC
CASSLAGVGSYEQYF
>TRBV6-1|TRBJ1-6|TRBD1
TGTGCCAGCAGTGAAGAGCAGGGGGATAATTCACCCCTCCACTTT
CASSEEQGDNSPLHF
>TRBV24-1|TRBJ2-2|TRBD1
TGTGCCACCAGTGACCCGGGACAGGGTAACACCGGGGAGCTGTTTTTT
CATSDPGQGNTGELFF
>TRBV4-1|TRBJ1-2|NA
TGCGCCAGCAGCCAAGGGCCAGGGGTGGACTATGGCTACACCTTC
CASSQGPGVDYGYTF
>TRBV7-9|TRBJ1-1|TRBD1
TGTGCCAGCAGCGACAGGGAACCATATAGAAACACTGAAGCTTTCTTT
CASSDREPYRNTEAFF
>TRBV14|TRBJ1-2|NA
TGTGCCAGCAGCCTCGGGGCAGGGGAAGATGGCTACACCTTC
CASSLGAGEDGYTF
>TRBV27|TRBJ1-1|NA
TGTGCCAGCAGTTTATCGAGGCTGAACACTGAAGCTTTCTTT
CASSLSRLNTEAFF
>TRBV18|TRBJ2-5|NA
TGTGCCAGCTCACTACCTTCGGGGGAGACCCAGTACTTC
CASSLPSGETQYF
>TRBV18|TRBJ1-4|NA
TGTGCCAGCTCACTCAGGACAGCCCTTAATGAAAAACTGTTTTTT
CASSLRTALNEKLFF